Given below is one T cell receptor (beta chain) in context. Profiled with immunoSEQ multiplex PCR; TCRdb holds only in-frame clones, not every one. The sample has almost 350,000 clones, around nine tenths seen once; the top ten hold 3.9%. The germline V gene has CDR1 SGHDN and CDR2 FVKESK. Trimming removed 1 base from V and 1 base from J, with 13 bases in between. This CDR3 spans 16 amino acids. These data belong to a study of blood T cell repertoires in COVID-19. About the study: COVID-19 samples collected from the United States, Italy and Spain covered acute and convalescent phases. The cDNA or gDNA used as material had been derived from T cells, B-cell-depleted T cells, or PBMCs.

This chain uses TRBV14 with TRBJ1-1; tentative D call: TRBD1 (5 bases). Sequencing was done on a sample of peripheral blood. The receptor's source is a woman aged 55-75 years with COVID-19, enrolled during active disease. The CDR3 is CASSQVGRGQNTEAFF. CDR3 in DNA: TGTGCCAGCAGCCAAGTAGGGAGGGGCCAGAACACTGAAGCTTTCTTT.